This T cell receptor (beta chain) originates from a study of blood T cell repertoires in COVID-19. Study-level background: T cells, B-cell-depleted T cells, or PBMCs supplied cDNA or gDNA.

As processed by the authors: How many nucleated cells were present was estimated from reference gene primer amplification. TCRdb's copy holds only in-frame clones and misses some; the assay was immunoSEQ multiplex PCR. V, J and clone size derive from that table, while D and trimming were established from the DNA sequence. Counted here are about 410,000 clones, just over 85% occurring once; the ten biggest clones make up around 1.4%. V lost 4 bases to trimming and J lost 3 bases, with 9 bases between them. The CDR3 extends over 13 amino acids. Germline loops: CDR1 WSHSY, CDR2 SAAADI. This clone was detected a few times.

J is TRBJ1-1 and V is TRBV10-2, with no clear D. Specimen: peripheral blood. This receptor was taken from a woman between 25 and 40 years old with active or convalescent COVID-19. This CDR3 is CASSGGIYTEAFF. The CDR3 DNA sequence: TGCGCCAGCAGTGGAGGCATTTACACTGAAGCTTTCTTT.